One and the same sample provided the 29 T cell receptor beta chains below, sequenced in a study of T cell responses to AZD1222 COVID-19 vaccine. Using immunoSEQ multiplex PCR, the repertoire was profiled, and TCRdb retains in-frame clones only, with some absent. The table has around 120,000 clones, approximately 89% seen once. Sequenced here: peripheral blood, sampled on day 0 of AZD1222 vaccination. The receptors originated from an adult in good health.

This clone appeared a single time. The chain uses TRBV9 and TRBJ2-7, with TRBD2 matching over 7 bases. The V segment lost 4 bases and the J segment 4 bases; nucleotides outside the gene matches: 5. CDR1 and CDR2 (germline): SGDLS, YYNGEE. The CDR3 loop spans 13 amino acids. The DNA of the CDR3 is TGTGCCAGCAGCCAAGGACTAGAGTACGAGCAGTACTTC. Translated: CASSQGLEYEQYF.

The chain carries TRBV19 and TRBJ1-6, with unresolved D. The length of the CDR3 is 14 residues. Trimming took 7 bases from V and 0 from J, leaving 7 bases between them. Germline-derived CDR1 and CDR2 are LNHDA and SQIVND (reference sequence). The CDR3 DNA sequence: TGTGCCAGTACGTTCAGCTCCTATAATTCACCCCTCCACTTT. Its translation: CASTFSSYNSPLHF.

This chain links TRBV11-3 with TRBJ2-7; 13 positions agree with TRBD2. Per germline, CDR1 SGHNT and CDR2 YENEEA. This CDR3 region has 16 residues. Unmatched junction bases numbered 5, after V lost 4 bases and J lost 2 bases. CDR3 amino acids: CASSSTGTSGAYEQYF. CDR3 coding DNA: TGTGCCAGCAGCTCGACGGGGACTAGCGGGGCCTACGAGCAGTACTTC.

This sequence joins TRBV27 and TRBJ1-2, with D possibly TRBD1 on 6 matching bases. Trimming left V 9 bases short and J 2 bases short, with 19 bases between. Germline-derived CDR1 and CDR2 are MNHEY and SMNVEV (reference sequence). This CDR3 has 15 residues. The CDR3 sequence is CARAVQGQINYGYTF. The CDR3 bases are TGTGCCAGAGCAGTTCAGGGGCAGATAAACTATGGCTACACCTTC.

This clone was observed a single time. The rearrangement uses TRBV2 and TRBJ1-6; D remains unclear. The germline CDR1 and CDR2 sequences are SNHLY and FYNNEI. The ends were cut back, 6 bases at V and 6 bases at J, with 3 bases in the middle. The CDR3 has 11 amino acids. CDR3 bases: TGTGCCAGCAGCGGTAATTCACCCCTCCACTTT. Residues: CASSGNSPLHF. Full variable domain (outside the CDR3, taken from reference TRBV2 and TRBJ1-6): EPEVTQTPSHQVTQMGQEVILRCVPISNHLYFYWYRQILGQKVEFLVSFYNNEISEKSEIFDDQFSVERPDGSNFTLKIRSTKLEDSAMYFCASSGNSPLHFGNGTRLTVT.

This chain joins TRBV28 and TRBJ1-6; D perhaps matches TRBD1 (6 bases). Germline values: CDR1 MDHEN, CDR2 SYDVKM. The CDR3 spans 16 residues. V gave up 5 bases and J gave up 0 bases, with 11 bases separating them. The CDR3 loop reads CASSPGQSSYNSPLHF. CDR3 nucleotides: TGTGCCAGCAGTCCCGGACAGAGCTCCTATAATTCACCCCTCCACTTT.

The V call is TRBV6-5, the J call TRBJ2-7; D unresolved. Trimming removed 6 bases from V and 0 bases from J, with 6 bases in between. CDR1 is MNHEY, CDR2 SVGAGI, per germline. The CDR3 spans 12 residues. Here the CDR3 reads CASSLSSYEQYF. The CDR3 coding sequence is TGTGCCAGCAGCCTAAGCTCCTACGAGCAGTACTTC.

The V gene is TRBV7-2, the J gene TRBJ2-1; 9 bases map to TRBD2. Germline trimming cut 5 bases from V and 5 bases from J; bases unmatched to any gene: 10. The CDR3 runs 16 residues. CDR1 SGHTA and CDR2 FQGNSA come from the germline V gene. CDR3 sequence: CASSPIAGGFNNEQFF. The CDR3 region has the DNA TGTGCCAGCAGCCCTATCGCGGGGGGGTTTAACAATGAGCAGTTCTTC.

This chain connects TRBV5-4 to TRBJ1-1; no firm D call. Germline-derived CDR1 and CDR2 are SGHNT and YYREEE (reference sequence). CDR3 length: 13 residues. The V gene lost 4 bases and the J gene lost 6 bases, with 13 bases spanning the gap. CDR3: CASSGTPSAEAFF. CDR3 coding DNA: TGTGCCAGCAGCGGAACACCCTCGGCTGAAGCTTTCTTT.

The chain joins TRBV30 to TRBJ2-3; D is possibly TRBD2 (5 bases). The CDR3 runs to 12 residues. Trimming left V 0 bases short and J 9 bases short, with 10 bases between. The V gene's germline CDR1 is GTSNPN and CDR2 SVGIG (reference sequence). CDR3 DNA: TGTGCCTGGAGTGTAGTCAGCGGAACGCAGTATTTT. Protein product: CAWSVVSGTQYF.

The DNA of the CDR3 is TGTGCCAGCAGTTTTTTCGACAGAGGGGACACTGAAGCTTTCTTT. Its protein is CASSFFDRGDTEAFF. The rearrangement uses TRBV5-6 and TRBJ1-1, with a tentative D call TRBD1 (5 bases). CDR1 SGHDT and CDR2 YYEEEE come from the germline V gene. The CDR3 runs 15 residues. V lost 5 bases and J lost 3, with 17 bases in between. Together with reference TRBV5-6 and TRBJ1-1, the CDR3 gives the full variable domain: DAGVTQSPTHLIKTRGQQVTLRCSPKSGHDTVSWYQQALGQGPQFIFQYYEEEERQRGNFPDRFSGHQFPNYSSELNVNALLLGDSALYLCASSFFDRGDTEAFFGQGTRLTVV.

This clone appeared a few times. The chain combines TRBV20-1 with TRBJ1-6; TRBD1 matches 9 bases. The CDR3 extends over 17 amino acids. V lost 3 bases, J lost 3 bases, and 9 bases stayed unmatched. Germline lookup yields CDR1 DFQATT and CDR2 SNEGSKA (reference sequence). The CDR3 nucleotides are TGCAGTGCTAGTAGGGGACAGGGCTCCATCTATAATTCACCCCTCCACTTT. Translating it yields CSASRGQGSIYNSPLHF.

V usage is TRBV12-3 or TRBV12-4 and J usage is TRBJ2-2, with D possibly matching TRBD1 (5 bases). CDR3 size: 11 residues. Trimming pared 5 bases from V and 8 bases from J, leaving 6 bases between. Here the CDR3 reads CASSPGGELFF. In DNA, the CDR3 is TGTGCCAGCAGTCCAGGGGGGGAGCTGTTTTTT.

The chain recombines TRBV28 with TRBJ2-7, with D possibly being TRBD1 or TRBD2 (5 bases each). This CDR3 is 13 amino acids long. CDR1 is MDHEN, CDR2 SYDVKM, per germline. Trimming pared 7 bases from V and 4 bases from J, leaving 14 bases between. CDR3 residues: CASTPGTPYEQYF. The CDR3 DNA is TGTGCCAGCACCCCAGGGACCCCTTACGAGCAGTACTTC.

The J gene is TRBJ2-2, the V gene TRBV14; 10 bases fit TRBD1. Germline V gene lookup returns CDR1 SGHDN and CDR2 FVKESK. The CDR3 runs to 16 residues. V was pared by 3 bases and J by 2 bases, with 3 bases of the junction left unmatched. The CDR3 region has the DNA TGTGCCAGCAGCCAGGACAGGGGGTTCAACACCGGGGAGCTGTTTTTT. Its translation: CASSQDRGFNTGELFF. Full variable domain (missing parts from reference TRBV14 and TRBJ2-2): EAGVTQFPSHSVIEKGQTVTLRCDPISGHDNLYWYRRVMGKEIKFLLHFVKESKQDESGMPNNRFLAERTGGTYSTLKVQPAELEDSGVYFCASSQDRGFNTGELFFGEGSRLTVL.

This clone was seen a few times. The CDR3 spells CASSLGRNEKLFF. The DNA of the CDR3 is TGTGCCAGCAGCCTGGGCCGCAATGAAAAACTGTTTTTT. The rearrangement uses TRBV5-8 and TRBJ1-4; D gene ambiguous. Germline assignment: CDR1 SGHTS and CDR2 YDEGEE. This CDR3 spans 13 amino acids. The V gene lost 4 bases and the J gene lost 5 bases, with 9 bases spanning the gap.

V is TRBV19 and J is TRBJ2-5; D remains unclear. V shed 3 bases and J shed 5 bases, with 10 bases lying between them. There are 13 residues in the CDR3. Germline V gene data show CDR1 as LNHDA and CDR2 as SQIVND (reference sequence). The CDR3 loop reads CASSIWEGETQYF. CDR3 nucleotides: TGTGCCAGTAGTATTTGGGAAGGTGAGACCCAGTACTTC.

V and J are TRBV19 and TRBJ2-6; TRBD1 is a possible D gene (6 bases). Per germline, CDR1 LNHDA and CDR2 SQIVND (reference sequence). The CDR3 is 14 amino acids. V lost 7 bases and J 2 bases, leaving 9 bases between the germline ends. The DNA of the CDR3 is TGTGCCAGTACCCCAGGGGCTGGGGCCAACGTCCTGACTTTC. Encoded protein: CASTPGAGANVLTF.

This clone is a singleton in its sample. The V call is TRBV27, the J call TRBJ1-2; D not resolved. The CDR3 spans 12 residues. V gave up 8 bases and J gave up 0 bases, with 7 bases separating them. Looked up from germline, CDR1 is MNHEY and CDR2 is SMNVEV (reference sequence). The CDR3 sequence: CASREANYGYTF. The CDR3 DNA reads TGTGCCAGCCGTGAGGCTAACTATGGCTACACCTTC.

This chain joins TRBV6-2 or TRBV6-3 and TRBJ1-4, with D unclear. The V end was cut by 2 bases, the J end by 7 bases, with 20 bases between. The CDR3 loop spans 17 amino acids. Germline CDR1 and CDR2: MNHEY and SVGEGT. CDR3 amino acids: CASSYLTPTRSSEKLFF. The CDR3 DNA reads as TGTGCCAGCAGTTACCTGACTCCGACCCGAAGTAGTGAAAAACTGTTTTTT.

The gene calls are TRBV14 and TRBJ2-2; D remains ambiguous. The V end was cut by 1 base, the J end by 7 bases, with 7 bases between. The V gene's germline CDR1 is SGHDN and CDR2 FVKESK. The CDR3 is 13 residues long. The CDR3 region has the DNA TGTGCCAGCAGCCAAGCCGTAGTCGGGGAGCTGTTTTTT. This codes for CASSQAVVGELFF. The complete variable domain, with remaining parts taken from reference TRBV14 and TRBJ2-2, reads EAGVTQFPSHSVIEKGQTVTLRCDPISGHDNLYWYRRVMGKEIKFLLHFVKESKQDESGMPNNRFLAERTGGTYSTLKVQPAELEDSGVYFCASSQAVVGELFFGEGSRLTVL.

The genes are TRBV7-2 and TRBJ2-4; possibly TRBD1 or TRBD2 for D (5 bases each). The V end lost 1 base, the J end lost 9 bases, and 19 bases lay between the germline ends. Germline V gives CDR1 SGHTA, CDR2 FQGNSA. This CDR3 spans 16 amino acids. CDR3 sequence: CASSLGAGAGQGIQYF. As DNA, the CDR3 is TGTGCCAGCAGCTTAGGAGCCGGGGCGGGTCAGGGCATTCAGTACTTC.

This clone was picked up a small number of times. The chain links TRBV7-9 to TRBJ2-5, with D possibly called TRBD1 or TRBD2 (5 bases each). CDR3 length: 13 amino acids. V lost 2 bases to trimming and J lost 3 bases, with 7 bases between them. Looked up from germline, CDR1 is SEHNR and CDR2 is FQNEAQ (reference sequence). The chain's CDR3 is CASSLMGEETQYF. CDR3 DNA sequence: TGTGCCAGCAGCTTAATGGGGGAAGAGACCCAGTACTTC.

This rearrangement joins TRBV13 to TRBJ1-5; 7 bases are a match to TRBD1. CDR1 is PRHDT and CDR2 is FYEKMQ in the germline V gene (reference sequence). CDR3 length equals 14 residues. V lost 5 bases to trimming and J lost 2 bases; unmatched junction nucleotides: 3. CDR3 amino acids: CASSPGTGNQPQHF. As DNA, the CDR3 is TGTGCCAGCAGCCCCGGGACAGGCAATCAGCCCCAGCATTTT.

This rearrangement joins TRBV28 to TRBJ1-5; TRBD1 matches 8 bases. This CDR3 region has 15 residues. CDR1 and CDR2 from the germline V gene are MDHEN and SYDVKM. With V trimmed by 4 bases and J by 2 bases, 4 bases remained unmatched. The CDR3 spells CASSSPGQGNQPQHF. The CDR3 DNA reads as TGTGCCAGCAGTTCACCGGGACAGGGCAATCAGCCCCAGCATTTT.

This clone has a handful of counts. CDR3 nucleotides: TGCGCCAGCAGCCTAGGGGGTCGTGGCTACACCTTC. Translating it yields CASSLGGRGYTF. The chain uses TRBV5-1 and TRBJ1-2; D possibly corresponds to TRBD1 (6 bases). V was cut by 4 bases and J by 7 bases, with 11 bases left in between. Germline V lookup: CDR1 SGHRS, CDR2 YFSETQ. The CDR3 runs 12 residues.

The chain combines TRBV2 with TRBJ1-4; no definite D call. Germline CDR1 SNHLY, CDR2 FYNNEI. Trimming pared 4 bases from V and 5 bases from J, leaving 14 bases between. The CDR3 is made up of 15 amino acids. In DNA form, the CDR3 reads TGTGCCAGCAGTGTCCGGCCCGCCTGGAATGAAAAACTGTTTTTT. This sequence encodes CASSVRPAWNEKLFF. Drawing the rest from reference TRBV2 and TRBJ1-4, the complete variable domain is EPEVTQTPSHQVTQMGQEVILRCVPISNHLYFYWYRQILGQKVEFLVSFYNNEISEKSEIFDDQFSVERPDGSNFTLKIRSTKLEDSAMYFCASSVRPAWNEKLFFGSGTQLSVL.

As concerns this clone: A junction end diverges from the germline sequence, so it may reflect a read error. This sequence joins TRBV7-9 and TRBJ1-4, with D hard to call. The CDR3 is 13 amino acids. Germline V gene sequence: CDR1 SEHNR, CDR2 FQNEAQ (reference sequence). CDR3 nucleotide sequence: TGTGCCAGCGGCTTGGGAGGGAGTGAAAAACTGTTTTTT. Protein sequence: CASGLGGSEKLFF.

The chain joins TRBV7-8 to TRBJ2-3; a weak D match, TRBD1 (6 bases). CDR1 SGHVS and CDR2 FQNEAQ come from the germline V gene. CDR3 length: 14 amino acids. The V end was cut by 5 bases, the J end by 0 bases, with 9 bases between. The CDR3 reads CASSPGQSTDTQYF. The CDR3 nucleotides are TGTGCCAGCAGCCCGGGACAAAGCACAGATACGCAGTATTTT.